This T cell receptor (beta chain) was sequenced during a study of T cell changes during pregnancy in multiple sclerosis. CDR3 length: 12 amino acids. V shed 3 bases and J shed 5 bases, with 8 bases lying between them. The germline V gene encodes CDR1 SGDLS and CDR2 YYNGEE. This clone was observed a single time. Only in-frame clones appear in the TCRdb table, and some are missing; sequencing was by immunoSEQ multiplex PCR. The data contain tens of thousands of clones, roughly 90% of them singletons. This receptor was taken from a female donor in good health, enrolled as a control in a pregnancy study. V and J are TRBV9 and TRBJ1-2, with no clear D. The sequenced sample was peripheral blood, obtained after pregnancy. The CDR3 region is CASSARSYGYTF. The CDR3 DNA reads TGTGCCAGCAGCGCCCGGTCATATGGCTACACCTTC.